The 25 T cell receptor beta chains presented below share a single source sample, sequenced in a study of T cell repertoires in aging, cancer and after chemotherapy. Amplification of TCR beta used genomic DNA extracted from peripheral blood. Rearranged V-D-J TRB sequences were amplified with a mixed TRB-A/B primer pool. Each CDR3 protein gets one entry after TCRdb re-called the multiplex PCR reads with MiXCR. Altogether nearly 1,500 distinct CDR3 sequences are present, roughly 30% being singletons, with the ten largest covering approximately 35%. What was sequenced was blood. The receptors originated from a human donor with a solid tumor.

The chain combines TRBV29-1 with TRBJ2-7, with no clear D. Trimming took off 7 bases at V and 0 bases at J, with 7 bases between the two ends. CDR3 length equals 11 residues. The V gene's germline CDR1 is SQVTM and CDR2 ANQGSEA. The CDR3 bases are TGCAGCGCAAGGAACTCCTACGAGCAGTACTTC. Its protein product is CSARNSYEQYF.

The genes are TRBV20-1 and TRBJ1-4; maybe TRBD1 (5 bases). V dropped 4 bases and J dropped 5 bases, with 17 bases sitting between them. Germline values: CDR1 DFQATT, CDR2 SNEGSKA (reference sequence). CDR3 size: 15 residues. The CDR3 DNA is TGCAGTGCTACCTCTACGCGACAGAGAAATGAAAAACTGTTTTTT. It is translated as CSATSTRQRNEKLFF.

This clonotype is deemed large. The junction and the germline gene differ at one end; a read error may be behind it. The V gene is TRBV6-5, the J gene TRBJ2-7, with D possibly matching TRBD1 (5 bases). The CDR3 covers 12 residues. In germline, CDR1 is MNHEY, CDR2 SVGAGI. The CDR3 nucleotides are TGTGCCAGCAGCCCCGGGCGACAGCGAATTTTCTTC. As protein: CASSPGRQRIFF.

By its share, this clonotype is medium-sized. The V and J genes are TRBV6-2 or TRBV6-3 and TRBJ1-2, with TRBD1 matching 7 bases. V trimming: 6 bases; J trimming: 5 bases; junction bases outside the gene matches: 6. The CDR3 is 13 residues long. CDR1 is MNHEY and CDR2 is SVGEGT in the germline V gene. Here the CDR3 reads CASRPTGQYGYTF. CDR3 nucleotide sequence: TGTGCCAGCAGACCGACAGGGCAATATGGCTACACCTTC.

The chain joins TRBV5-4 to TRBJ1-3; the match to TRBD1 covers 8 bases. There are 16 residues in the CDR3. The ends lost 1 base at V and 4 bases at J; junction bases unmatched: 7. Germline values: CDR1 SGHNT, CDR2 YYREEE (reference sequence). This CDR3 is CASSLQGARKGNTIYF. The CDR3 bases are TGTGCCAGCAGCTTGCAGGGGGCGCGGAAAGGAAACACCATATATTTT.

The chain couples TRBV20-1 to TRBJ1-1, with D possibly TRBD1 on 6 matching bases. Germline V gene data show CDR1 as DFQATT and CDR2 as SNEGSKA (reference sequence). The CDR3 has 12 amino acids. V lost 8 bases, J lost 3 bases, and 13 bases lay in between. CDR3 nucleotide sequence: TGCAGTTCTCGGACAGCCTACACTGAAGCTTTCTTT. Protein product: CSSRTAYTEAFF.

In its sample, this clonotype ranks as medium-sized. The chain recombines TRBV6-4 with TRBJ2-1, with TRBD2 as a possible D gene (6 bases). The V and J ends lost 0 bases and 13 bases respectively, with 13 bases between them. CDR3 size: 13 residues. Germline CDR1 and CDR2: MRHNA and SNTAGT. The CDR3 spells CASSDSTTSGQFF. CDR3 nucleotide sequence: TGTGCCAGCAGTGACTCGACGACTAGTGGTCAGTTCTTC.

V and J are TRBV4-2 and TRBJ2-2, with 14 bases lining up with TRBD2. CDR3 length equals 16 residues. With V trimmed by 3 bases and J by 6 bases, 3 bases remained unmatched. CDR1 LGHNA and CDR2 YNFKEQ come from the germline V gene. The DNA for the CDR3 is TGTGCCAGCAGCCAGGCGACTAGCGGGGGGGCCGGGGAGCTGTTTTTT. Its translation: CASSQATSGGAGELFF.

The V and J genes are TRBV20-1 and TRBJ2-1; no clear D. Trimming stripped 1 base from V and 8 bases from J, with 12 bases between. Per the germline V gene, CDR1 is DFQATT and CDR2 is SNEGSKA (reference sequence). CDR3 length: 13 residues. Here the CDR3 reads CSARGLGRDEQFF. The DNA for the CDR3 is TGCAGTGCTAGAGGATTGGGAAGGGATGAGCAGTTCTTC.

A note on this clonotype: This may be a read error: a much more frequent sequence differs by one nucleotide. The chain employs TRBV12-3 or TRBV12-4 and TRBJ2-6, with D perhaps being TRBD1 or TRBD2 (5 bases each). This CDR3 region has 17 residues. CDR3 residues: CASSRGPVGSGASVLTF. The DNA for the CDR3 is TGTGCCAGCAGTCGCGGACCCGTGGGTTCCGGGGCCAGCGTCCTGACTTTC.

As to this clonotype: This sequence may be a read error, since a much larger clone differs from it by one base. The gene calls are TRBV5-6 and TRBJ1-6; D may be TRBD1 (5 bases). Germline V lookup: CDR1 SGHDT, CDR2 YYEEEE. Trimming removed 5 bases at V and 5 bases at J, with 11 bases between. This CDR3 has 14 residues. For the CDR3, the DNA is TGTGCCAGCAGATCCGGGGCACATAATTCACCCCTCCACTTT. Amino acid sequence: CASRSGAHNSPLHF.

This clonotype has more than one count but fewer than ten. The chain carries TRBV4-2 and TRBJ2-3; tentative D call: TRBD2 (6 bases). This CDR3 region has 15 residues. Looked up from germline, CDR1 is LGHNA and CDR2 is YNFKEQ. The V end was cut by 1 base, the J end by 1 base, with 9 bases between. In nucleotides, the CDR3 is TGTGCCAGCAGCCAAGTGCGGGGCCGCACAGATACGCAGTATTTT. It translates to CASSQVRGRTDTQYF.

This clonotype was detected a few times. The V call is TRBV19, the J call TRBJ2-2, with 12 bases fitting TRBD2. This CDR3 is 15 amino acids long. Losses at the gene ends were 6 bases for V and 1 base for J; bases not matched to a gene: 0. Germline V lookup: CDR1 LNHDA, CDR2 SQIVND (reference sequence). CDR3 loop: CASRLAGGNTGELFF. In DNA, the CDR3 is TGTGCCAGTAGACTAGCGGGAGGGAACACCGGGGAGCTGTTTTTT. The whole variable domain, remainder taken from reference TRBV19 and TRBJ2-2, is DGGITQSPKYLFRKEGQNVTLSCEQNLNHDAMYWYRQDPGQGLRLIYYSQIVNDFQKGDIAEGYSVSREKKESFPLTVTSAQKNPTAFYLCASRLAGGNTGELFFGEGSRLTVL.

In its sample, this clonotype is large. The CDR3 coding sequence is TGTGCCTGGAGACGGACCCAGTACTTC. Amino acids: CAWRRTQYF. V usage is TRBV30 and J usage is TRBJ2-5; D gene unclear. Trimming shortened V by 3 bases and J by 7 bases, and 3 bases separated the two germline ends. The V gene's germline CDR1 is GTSNPN and CDR2 SVGIG (reference sequence). This CDR3 has 9 residues.

The gene calls are TRBV7-3 and TRBJ2-1; a possible D gene is TRBD2 (6 bases). V was cut by 1 base and J by 0 bases, with 16 bases left in between. This CDR3 has 18 residues. Germline CDR1 SGHTA, CDR2 FQGTGA. CDR3 nucleotide sequence: TGTGCCAGCAGCTTAATGGGGGGTTCGCGGTCCTCCTACAATGAGCAGTTCTTC. Protein: CASSLMGGSRSSYNEQFF.

By sample fraction, this clonotype is medium-sized. The J gene is TRBJ1-5, the V gene TRBV30; 8 bases line up with TRBD1. The CDR3 runs 18 residues. Looked up from germline, CDR1 is GTSNPN and CDR2 is SVGIG (reference sequence). The V and J ends lost 0 bases and 2 bases, in that order; junction bases with no gene match: 12. CDR3 residues: CAWSVPQGASRGNQPQHF. The CDR3 DNA sequence: TGTGCCTGGAGTGTACCCCAGGGGGCGTCCCGTGGCAATCAGCCCCAGCATTTT. The full variable domain, rest sourced from reference TRBV30 and TRBJ1-5, is SQTIHQWPATLVQPVGSPLSLECTVEGTSNPNLYWYRQAAGRGLQLLFYSVGIGQISSEVPQNLSASRPQDRQFILSSKKLLLSDSGFYLCAWSVPQGASRGNQPQHFGDGTRLSIL.

With respect to this clonotype: A much larger clone is a single base away; this may be a read error. The V call is TRBV19, the J call TRBJ2-7; 9 nucleotides line up with TRBD1. CDR3 length: 14 residues. Germline assignment: CDR1 LNHDA and CDR2 SQIVND (reference sequence). Trimming at V came to 4 bases and at J to 8 bases, leaving 9 bases not matched to a gene. CDR3 DNA: TGTGCCAGTAGTAAGTCAACAGGGGGCCACAAGCAGTACTTC. Its translation is CASSKSTGGHKQYF.

By sample share, this clonotype is large (0.1 to 1%). The chain employs TRBV20-1 and TRBJ2-5; 13 nucleotides agree with TRBD2. This CDR3 comprises 18 residues. CDR1 and CDR2 from the germline V gene are DFQATT and SNEGSKA (reference sequence). Losses at the gene ends were 3 bases for V and 4 bases for J; bases not matched to a gene: 14. This chain's CDR3 is CSASGWTSGSERLETQYF. The CDR3 nucleotides read TGCAGTGCTAGTGGATGGACTAGCGGGAGCGAACGGCTAGAGACCCAGTACTTC.

This clonotype counts as large. This chain links TRBV29-1 with TRBJ1-1; weak D call: TRBD1 (6 bases). Trimming left V 4 bases short and J 4 bases short, with 16 bases between. Germline values: CDR1 SQVTM, CDR2 ANQGSEA. The CDR3 is 14 residues long. In DNA, the CDR3 is TGCAGCGTTGTTGTACTACCAGGGGTCACTGAAGCTTTCTTT. Translated: CSVVVLPGVTEAFF.

V is TRBV5-5 and J is TRBJ2-7; TRBD1 agrees at 8 bases. Losses at the gene ends were 4 bases for V and 0 bases for J; bases not matched to a gene: 3. The CDR3 consists of 14 residues. The germline CDR1 and CDR2 sequences are SGHKS and YYEKEE (reference sequence). CDR3 sequence: CASSRQGNSYEQYF. The CDR3 DNA reads as TGTGCCAGCAGCCGACAGGGGAACTCCTACGAGCAGTACTTC.

The chain recombines TRBV28 with TRBJ2-7, with TRBD1 matching 8 bases. Trimming cost V 5 bases and J 2 bases; bases outside gene matches: 5. Per germline, CDR1 MDHEN and CDR2 SYDVKM. The CDR3 is 14 residues long. This chain's CDR3 is CASSASGGPYEQYF. As DNA, the CDR3 is TGTGCCAGCAGTGCCTCAGGGGGCCCCTACGAGCAGTACTTC.

The rearrangement links TRBV20-1 to TRBJ2-1; 8 nucleotides line up with TRBD1. Trimming removed 4 bases from V and 8 bases from J; junction bases left unmatched: 10. CDR1 and CDR2 from the germline V gene are DFQATT and SNEGSKA (reference sequence). The CDR3 is made up of 14 amino acids. The CDR3 coding sequence is TGCAGTGCTAAGGGCCAGACAGGGGTGGATGAGCAGTTCTTC. Amino acid sequence: CSAKGQTGVDEQFF.

This chain links TRBV5-1 with TRBJ2-3; TRBD2 aligns across 9 bases. The germline V gene has CDR1 SGHRS and CDR2 YFSETQ. CDR3 length equals 16 residues. The V gene end was trimmed by 5 bases and the J gene end by 1 base; junction bases not matched to a gene: 8. The CDR3 DNA is TGCGCCAGCAGTAAAAGCGGGGGGTATGGCACAGATACGCAGTATTTT. Translation gives CASSKSGGYGTDTQYF.

The chain has TRBV6-5 and TRBJ1-4; TRBD1 might be the D (5 bases). Trimming removed 5 bases from V and 7 bases from J, with 17 bases in between. Germline CDR1 reads MNHEY; CDR2 reads SVGAGI. This CDR3 is built from 15 residues. The CDR3 loop is CASSPVRDRLEKLFF. The CDR3 bases are TGTGCCAGCAGTCCGGTACGGGACCGCCTTGAAAAACTGTTTTTT.

This rearrangement joins TRBV7-9 to TRBJ1-2; unclear D gene. The V and J ends lost 2 bases and 2 bases respectively, with 6 bases between them. CDR1 is SEHNR, CDR2 FQNEAQ, per germline (reference sequence). There are 13 residues in the CDR3. CDR3 nucleotides: TGTGCCAGCAGCTTATACCAAAACTATGGCTACACCTTC. Its translation is CASSLYQNYGYTF.